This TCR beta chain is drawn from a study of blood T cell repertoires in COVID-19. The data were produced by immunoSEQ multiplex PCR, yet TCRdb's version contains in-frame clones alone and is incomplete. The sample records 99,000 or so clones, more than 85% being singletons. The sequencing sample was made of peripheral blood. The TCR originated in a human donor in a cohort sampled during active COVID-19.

The CDR3 bases are TGTGCCAGCAGCTTAGGGGCCGTCACTGAAGCTTTCTTT. Residues: CASSLGAVTEAFF. The chain recombines TRBV11-3 with TRBJ1-1; D gene unclear. CDR3 length: 13 residues. V shed 1 base and J shed 4 bases, with 7 bases lying between them. Germline CDR1 is SGHNT and CDR2 is YENEEA. Full variable domain (outside the CDR3, taken from reference TRBV11-3 and TRBJ1-1): EAGVVQSPRYKIIEKKQPVAFWCNPISGHNTLYWYLQNLGQGPELLIRYENEEAVDDSQLPKDRFSAERLKGVDSTLKIQPAELGDSAVYLCASSLGAVTEAFFGQGTRLTVV.